This T cell receptor beta chain was recorded in a study of blood T cell repertoires in COVID-19. The overall study: COVID-19 samples collected from the United States, Italy and Spain covered acute and convalescent phases. Nucleic acid was either cDNA or gDNA, and it came from T cells, B-cell-depleted T cells, or PBMCs.

In the authors' methods: From reference gene primer amplification, estimates of nucleated cell counts were derived. The protocol was immunoSEQ multiplex PCR, while the TCRdb copy is restricted to in-frame clones and leaves out a portion. The V and J calls and clone size come from that table; D and trimming were worked out from the DNA. The sample contains a few hundred thousand clones, about 83% of which appear only once. This CDR3 spans 17 amino acids. The sequence derives from a woman aged 50 to 60 with acute or convalescent COVID-19. The J gene is TRBJ2-7, the V gene TRBV21-1; the D call TRBD1 from the table was never checked on the DNA. TRBV21-1 is an annotated pseudogene. Sequencing was performed on peripheral blood. CDR3 residues: CASSFPPTGVCAREQYF. In DNA, the CDR3 is TGTGCCAGCAGCTTTCCACCCACAGGGGTGTGTGCAAGGGAGCAGTACTTC.